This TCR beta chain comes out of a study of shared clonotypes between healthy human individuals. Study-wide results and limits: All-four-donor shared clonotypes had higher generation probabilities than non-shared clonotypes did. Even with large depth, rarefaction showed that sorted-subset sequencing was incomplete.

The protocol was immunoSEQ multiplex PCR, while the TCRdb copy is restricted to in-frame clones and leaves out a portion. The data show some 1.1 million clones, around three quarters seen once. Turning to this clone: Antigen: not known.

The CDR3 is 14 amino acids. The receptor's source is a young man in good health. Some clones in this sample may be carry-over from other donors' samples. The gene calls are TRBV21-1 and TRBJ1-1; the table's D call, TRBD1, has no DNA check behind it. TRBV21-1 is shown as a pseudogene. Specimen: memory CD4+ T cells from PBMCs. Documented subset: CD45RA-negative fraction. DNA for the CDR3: TGTGCCAGCAGCAAAGCAGGGGTGGGCGCTGAAGCTTTCTTT. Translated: CASSKAGVGAEAFF.